This T cell receptor (beta chain) was identified during a study of blood T cell repertoires in COVID-19. Study background: PBMCs, B-cell-depleted T cells, or T cells were the source of the cDNA or gDNA that made up the material.

Original processing notes: Nucleated cell number was recorded as an estimate derived from reference gene primer amplification. This table comes from immunoSEQ multiplex PCR, and its TCRdb copy is limited to in-frame clones, with some not included. V, J and clone size derive from that table, while D and trimming were established from the DNA sequence. The sample has approximately 140,000 clones; 80% to 85% are singletons. Only a few counts were recorded for this clone. The V and J ends lost 0 bases and 2 bases respectively, with 4 bases between them. Germline assignment: CDR1 SGHAT and CDR2 FQNNGV. This CDR3 spans 13 amino acids.

V and J are TRBV11-2 and TRBJ1-1; the D is unclear. The sample consisted of peripheral blood. The receptor was derived from a man between 60 and 75 years old with acute or convalescent COVID-19. In DNA, the CDR3 is TGTGCCAGCAGCTTAGACAGAAACACTGAAGCTTTCTTT. Protein sequence: CASSLDRNTEAFF.